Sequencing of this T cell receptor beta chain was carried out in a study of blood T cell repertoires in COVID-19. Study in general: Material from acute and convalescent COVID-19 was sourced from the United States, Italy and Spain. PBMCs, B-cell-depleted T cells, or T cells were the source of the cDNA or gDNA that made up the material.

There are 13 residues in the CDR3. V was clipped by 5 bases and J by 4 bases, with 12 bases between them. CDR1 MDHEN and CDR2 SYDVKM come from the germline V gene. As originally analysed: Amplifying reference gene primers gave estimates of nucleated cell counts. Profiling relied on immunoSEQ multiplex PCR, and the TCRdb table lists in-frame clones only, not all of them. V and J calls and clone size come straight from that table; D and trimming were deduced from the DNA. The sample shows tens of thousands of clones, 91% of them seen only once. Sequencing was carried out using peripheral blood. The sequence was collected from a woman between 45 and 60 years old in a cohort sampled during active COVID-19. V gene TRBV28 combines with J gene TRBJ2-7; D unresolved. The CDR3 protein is CASSRGSGYEQYF. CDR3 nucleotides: TGTGCCAGCAGTCGAGGATCCGGTTACGAGCAGTACTTC.